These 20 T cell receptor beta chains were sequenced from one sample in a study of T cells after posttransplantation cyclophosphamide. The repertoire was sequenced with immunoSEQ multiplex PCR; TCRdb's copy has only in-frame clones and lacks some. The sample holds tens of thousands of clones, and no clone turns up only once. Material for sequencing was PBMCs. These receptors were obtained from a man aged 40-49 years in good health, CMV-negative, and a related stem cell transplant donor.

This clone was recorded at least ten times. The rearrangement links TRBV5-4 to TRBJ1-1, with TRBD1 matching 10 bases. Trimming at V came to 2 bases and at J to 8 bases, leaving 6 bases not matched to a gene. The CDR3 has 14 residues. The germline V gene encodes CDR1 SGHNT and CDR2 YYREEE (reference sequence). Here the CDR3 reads CASSFTGTGVEAFF. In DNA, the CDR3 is TGTGCCAGCAGCTTCACCGGGACAGGGGTCGAAGCTTTCTTT.

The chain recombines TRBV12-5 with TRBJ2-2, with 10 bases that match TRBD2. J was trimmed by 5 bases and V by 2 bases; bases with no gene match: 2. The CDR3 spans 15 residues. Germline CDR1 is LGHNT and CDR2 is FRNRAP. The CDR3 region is CASGLSGGVTGELFF. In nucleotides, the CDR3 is TGTGCTAGTGGTTTGAGCGGGGGGGTGACCGGGGAGCTGTTTTTT.

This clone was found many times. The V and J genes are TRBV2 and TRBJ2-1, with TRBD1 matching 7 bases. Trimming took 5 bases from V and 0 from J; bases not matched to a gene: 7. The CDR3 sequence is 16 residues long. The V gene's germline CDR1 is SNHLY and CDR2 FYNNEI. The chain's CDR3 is CASSRRTGVSYNEQFF. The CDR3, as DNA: TGTGCCAGCAGTCGTAGAACAGGGGTCTCCTACAATGAGCAGTTCTTC. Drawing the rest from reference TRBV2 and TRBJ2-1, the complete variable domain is EPEVTQTPSHQVTQMGQEVILRCVPISNHLYFYWYRQILGQKVEFLVSFYNNEISEKSEIFDDQFSVERPDGSNFTLKIRSTKLEDSAMYFCASSRRTGVSYNEQFFGPGTRLTVL.

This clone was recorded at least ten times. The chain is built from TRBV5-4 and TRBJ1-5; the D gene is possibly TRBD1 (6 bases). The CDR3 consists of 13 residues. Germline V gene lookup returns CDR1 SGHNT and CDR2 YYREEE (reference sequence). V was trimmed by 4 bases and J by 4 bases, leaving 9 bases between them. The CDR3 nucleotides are TGTGCCAGCAGCCTGGACAGTAATCAGCCCCAGCATTTT. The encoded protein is CASSLDSNQPQHF.

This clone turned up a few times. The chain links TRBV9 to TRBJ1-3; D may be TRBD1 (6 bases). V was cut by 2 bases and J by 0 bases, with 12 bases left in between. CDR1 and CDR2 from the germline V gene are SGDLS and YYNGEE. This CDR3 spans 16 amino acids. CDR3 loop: CASSVGTSNSGNTIYF. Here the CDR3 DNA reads TGTGCCAGCAGCGTCGGGACATCCAACTCTGGAAACACCATATATTTT.

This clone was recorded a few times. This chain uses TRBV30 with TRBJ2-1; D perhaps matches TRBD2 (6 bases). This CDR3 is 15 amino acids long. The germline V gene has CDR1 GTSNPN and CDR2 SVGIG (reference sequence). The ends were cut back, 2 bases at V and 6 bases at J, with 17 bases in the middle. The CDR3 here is CAWSRLAGGSNEQFF. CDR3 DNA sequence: TGTGCCTGGAGTAGGTTGGCCGGAGGGAGCAATGAGCAGTTCTTC. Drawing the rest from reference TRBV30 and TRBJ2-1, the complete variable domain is SQTIHQWPATLVQPVGSPLSLECTVEGTSNPNLYWYRQAAGRGLQLLFYSVGIGQISSEVPQNLSASRPQDRQFILSSKKLLLSDSGFYLCAWSRLAGGSNEQFFGPGTRLTVL.

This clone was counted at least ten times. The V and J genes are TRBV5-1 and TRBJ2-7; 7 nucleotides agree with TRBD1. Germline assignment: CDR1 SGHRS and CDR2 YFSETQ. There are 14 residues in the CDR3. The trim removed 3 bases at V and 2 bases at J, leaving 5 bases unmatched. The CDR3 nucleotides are TGCGCCAGCAGCTCCAGACAGGGAACCTACGAGCAGTACTTC. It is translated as CASSSRQGTYEQYF.

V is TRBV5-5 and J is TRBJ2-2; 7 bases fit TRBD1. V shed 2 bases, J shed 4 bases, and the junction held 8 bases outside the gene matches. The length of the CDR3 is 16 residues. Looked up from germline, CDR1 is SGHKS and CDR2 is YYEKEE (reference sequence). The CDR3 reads CASSFEWTGSTGELFF. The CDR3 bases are TGTGCCAGCAGCTTCGAGTGGACAGGTAGCACCGGGGAGCTGTTTTTT.

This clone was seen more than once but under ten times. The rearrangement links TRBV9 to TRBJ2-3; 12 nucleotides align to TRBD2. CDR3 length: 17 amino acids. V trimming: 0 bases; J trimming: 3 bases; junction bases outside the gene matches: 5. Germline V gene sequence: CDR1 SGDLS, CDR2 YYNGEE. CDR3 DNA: TGTGCCAGCAGCGTAGAATCTAGCGGGGGGGGAACAGATACGCAGTATTTT. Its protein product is CASSVESSGGGTDTQYF.

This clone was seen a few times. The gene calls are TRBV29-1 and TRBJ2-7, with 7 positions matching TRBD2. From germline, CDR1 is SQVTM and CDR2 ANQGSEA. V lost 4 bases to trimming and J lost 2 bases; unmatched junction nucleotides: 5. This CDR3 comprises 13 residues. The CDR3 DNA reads TGCAGCGTTGCAGCGGGGCCTCCCTACGAGCAGTACTTC. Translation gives CSVAAGPPYEQYF.

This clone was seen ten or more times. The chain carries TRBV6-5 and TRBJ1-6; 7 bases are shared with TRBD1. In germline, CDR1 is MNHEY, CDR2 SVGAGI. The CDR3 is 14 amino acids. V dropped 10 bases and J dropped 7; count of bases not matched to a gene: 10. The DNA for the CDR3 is TGTGCCACCGCTCACAGGGGAGAGAATTCACCCCTCCACTTT. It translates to CATAHRGENSPLHF.

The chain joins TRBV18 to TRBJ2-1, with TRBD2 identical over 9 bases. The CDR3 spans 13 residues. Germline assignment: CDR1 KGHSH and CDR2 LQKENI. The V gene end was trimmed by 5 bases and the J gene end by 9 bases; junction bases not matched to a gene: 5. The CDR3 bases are TGTGCCAGCTCAAATACACTAGCGGGTGAGCAGTTCTTC. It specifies CASSNTLAGEQFF. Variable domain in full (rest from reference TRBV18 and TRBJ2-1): NAGVMQNPRHLVRRRGQEARLRCSPMKGHSHVYWYRQLPEEGLKFMVYLQKENIIDESGMPKERFSAEFPKEGPSILRIQQVVRGDSAAYFCASSNTLAGEQFFGPGTRLTVL.

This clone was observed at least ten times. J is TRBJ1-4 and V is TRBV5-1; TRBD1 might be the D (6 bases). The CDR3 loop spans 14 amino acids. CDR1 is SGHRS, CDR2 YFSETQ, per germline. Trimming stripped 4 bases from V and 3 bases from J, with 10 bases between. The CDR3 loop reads CASSPTGSNEKLFF. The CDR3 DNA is TGCGCCAGCAGCCCCACAGGGTCTAATGAAAAACTGTTTTTT.

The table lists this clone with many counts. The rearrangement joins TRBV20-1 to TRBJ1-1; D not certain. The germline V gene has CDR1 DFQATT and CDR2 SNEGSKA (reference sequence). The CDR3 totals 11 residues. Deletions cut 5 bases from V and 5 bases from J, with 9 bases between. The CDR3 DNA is TGCAGTGCTGGTCCGGGGACTGAAGCTTTCTTT. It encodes CSAGPGTEAFF.

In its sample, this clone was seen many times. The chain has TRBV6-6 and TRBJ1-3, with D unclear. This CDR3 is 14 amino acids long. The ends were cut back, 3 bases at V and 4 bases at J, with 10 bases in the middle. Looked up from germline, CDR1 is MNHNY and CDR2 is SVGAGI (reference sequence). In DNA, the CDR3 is TGTGCCAGCAGTTATACCTCTCAGGGAAACACCATATATTTT. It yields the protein CASSYTSQGNTIYF.

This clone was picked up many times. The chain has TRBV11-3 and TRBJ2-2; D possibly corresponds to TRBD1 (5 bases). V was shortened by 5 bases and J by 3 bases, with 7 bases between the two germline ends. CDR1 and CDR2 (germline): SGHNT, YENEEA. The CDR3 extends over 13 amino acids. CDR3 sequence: CASSQTDTGELFF. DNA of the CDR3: TGTGCCAGCAGCCAGACAGACACCGGGGAGCTGTTTTTT.

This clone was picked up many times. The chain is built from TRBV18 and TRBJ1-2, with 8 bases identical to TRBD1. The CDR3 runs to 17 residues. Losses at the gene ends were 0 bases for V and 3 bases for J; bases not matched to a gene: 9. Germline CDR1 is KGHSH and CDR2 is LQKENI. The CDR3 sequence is CASSPPSGGRSDYGYTF. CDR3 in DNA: TGTGCCAGCTCACCACCTTCAGGGGGCAGATCAGACTATGGCTACACCTTC.

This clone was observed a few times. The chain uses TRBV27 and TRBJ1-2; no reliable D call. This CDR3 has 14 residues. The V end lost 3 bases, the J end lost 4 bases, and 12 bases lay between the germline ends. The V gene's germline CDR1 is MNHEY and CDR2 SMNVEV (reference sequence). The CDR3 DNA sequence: TGTGCCAGCAGTTTTGGGCATCTCGGCTATGGCTACACCTTC. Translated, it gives CASSFGHLGYGYTF.

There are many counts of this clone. The DNA of the CDR3 is TGTGCCAGCAGACCGGGCCCTAGCGGGAGGGTCAGGGATGAGCAGTTCTTC. Translation gives CASRPGPSGRVRDEQFF. V is TRBV7-2 and J is TRBJ2-1, with 12 bases fitting TRBD2. The J segment lost 8 bases and the V segment lost 6 bases, leaving 14 bases of the junction unmatched. This CDR3 region has 17 residues. From germline, CDR1 is SGHTA and CDR2 FQGNSA.

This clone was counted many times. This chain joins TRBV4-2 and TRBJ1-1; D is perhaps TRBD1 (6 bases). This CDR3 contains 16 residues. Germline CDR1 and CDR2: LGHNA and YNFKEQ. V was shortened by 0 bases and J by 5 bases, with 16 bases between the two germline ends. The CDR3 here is CASSQEIGGARTEAFF. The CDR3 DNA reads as TGTGCCAGCAGCCAAGAAATTGGGGGCGCGAGGACTGAAGCTTTCTTT.